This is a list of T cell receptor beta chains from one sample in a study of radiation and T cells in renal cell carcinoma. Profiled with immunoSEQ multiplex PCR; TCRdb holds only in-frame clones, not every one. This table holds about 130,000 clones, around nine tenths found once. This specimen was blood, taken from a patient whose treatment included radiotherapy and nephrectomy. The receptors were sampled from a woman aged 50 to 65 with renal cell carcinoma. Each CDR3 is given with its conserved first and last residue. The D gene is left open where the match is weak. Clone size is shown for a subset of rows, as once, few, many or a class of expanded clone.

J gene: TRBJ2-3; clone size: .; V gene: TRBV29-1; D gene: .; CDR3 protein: CSVEQGVNTDTQYF; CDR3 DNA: TGCAGCGTTGAACAGGGAGTTAACACAGATACGCAGTATTTT
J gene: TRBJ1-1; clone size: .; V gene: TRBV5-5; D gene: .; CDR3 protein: CASSSAGEMNTEAFF; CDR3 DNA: TGTGCCAGCAGCTCTGCAGGGGAAATGAACACTGAAGCTTTCTTT
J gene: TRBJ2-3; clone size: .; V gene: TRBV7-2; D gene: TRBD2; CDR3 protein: CASSFGLAGRMDTQYF; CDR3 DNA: TGTGCCAGCAGCTTCGGGCTAGCGGGGAGAATGGATACGCAGTATTTT
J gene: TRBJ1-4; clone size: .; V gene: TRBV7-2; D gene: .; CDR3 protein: CASSYNPTDSGEKLFF; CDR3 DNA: TGTGCCAGCAGCTACAACCCGACAGATTCCGGCGAAAAACTGTTTTTT
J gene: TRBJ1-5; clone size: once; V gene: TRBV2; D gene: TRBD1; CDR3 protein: CASSDGTASQPQHF; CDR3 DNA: TGTGCCAGCAGTGACGGGACAGCGAGTCAGCCCCAGCATTTT
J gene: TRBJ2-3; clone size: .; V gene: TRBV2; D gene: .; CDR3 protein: CASSTLLTETDTQYF; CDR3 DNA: TGTGCCAGCAGTACCCTCCTGACAGAAACAGATACGCAGTATTTT
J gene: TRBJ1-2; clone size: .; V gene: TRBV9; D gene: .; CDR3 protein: CASSQGLNYGPNYGYTF; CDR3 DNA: TGTGCCAGCAGCCAGGGACTCAACTACGGGCCTAACTATGGCTACACCTTC
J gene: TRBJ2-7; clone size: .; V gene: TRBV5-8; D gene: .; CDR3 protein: CASSLLNPRDEQYF; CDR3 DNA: TGTGCCAGCAGCTTGTTAAATCCTAGGGACGAGCAGTACTTC
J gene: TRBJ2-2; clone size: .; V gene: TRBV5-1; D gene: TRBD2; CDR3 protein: CASSLVVAGNTGELFF; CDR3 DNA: TGCGCCAGCAGCTTGGTAGTAGCGGGGAACACCGGGGAGCTGTTTTTT
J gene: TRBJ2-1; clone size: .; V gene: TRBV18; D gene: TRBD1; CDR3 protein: CASSRDSNNEQFF; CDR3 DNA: TGTGCCAGCTCACGGGACAGCAACAATGAGCAGTTCTTC
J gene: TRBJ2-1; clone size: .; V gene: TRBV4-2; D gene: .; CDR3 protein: CASSQVQTYNEQFF; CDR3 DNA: TGTGCCAGCAGCCAAGTCCAGACCTACAATGAGCAGTTCTTC
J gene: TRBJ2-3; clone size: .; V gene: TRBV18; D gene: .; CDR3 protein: CASSRGATDTQYF; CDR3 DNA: TGTGCCAGCTCACGGGGGGCCACAGATACGCAGTATTTT
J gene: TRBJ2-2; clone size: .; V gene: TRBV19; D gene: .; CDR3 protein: CASSIGTANTGELFF; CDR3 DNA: TGTGCCAGTAGTATAGGGACAGCAAACACCGGGGAGCTGTTTTTT
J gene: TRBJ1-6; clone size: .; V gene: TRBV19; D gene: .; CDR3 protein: CASSILEFSYNSPLHF; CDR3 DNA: TGTGCCAGTAGTATATTGGAGTTCTCCTATAATTCACCCCTCCACTTT